Listed below are T cell receptor beta chains from one sample, sequenced in a study of OX40 agonist ivuxolimab in advanced cancers. Profiled with immunoSEQ multiplex PCR; TCRdb holds only in-frame clones, not every one. The repertoire holds 65,000 to 95,000 clones, with more than 70% as singletons. Sequencing was performed on CD4+ or CD8+ T cells sorted from blood, taken in a trial of the OX40 agonist ivuxolimab. The receptors come from an adult with an advanced solid tumor such as melanoma, head and neck, liver or kidney cancer. Each CDR3 is given with its conserved first and last residue. The D gene is left open where the match is weak. Clone size, where shown, is once, few, many, or a class for clones that have expanded.

clone size	V gene	J gene	D gene	CDR3 protein	CDR3 DNA
.	TRBV19	TRBJ1-5	.	CASSTQGNQPQHF	TGTGCCAGTAGTACACAGGGCAATCAGCCCCAGCATTTT
.	TRBV18	TRBJ2-6	.	CASSPSSGRSSGANVLTF	TGTGCCAGCTCACCATCTTCAGGACGGAGCTCTGGGGCCAACGTCCTGACTTTC
.	TRBV5-1	TRBJ2-1	TRBD2	CASSYSGLAEQFF	TGCGCCAGCAGCTATTCAGGACTAGCGGAGCAGTTCTTC
.	TRBV11-1	TRBJ2-2	.	CASSLDKRTGELFF	TGTGCCAGCAGCCTAGATAAACGGACCGGGGAGCTGTTTTTT
.	TRBV19	TRBJ1-5	TRBD1	CAAKDRGDQPQHF	TGTGCCGCGAAGGACAGGGGGGACCAGCCCCAGCATTTT
.	TRBV14	TRBJ2-7	TRBD2	CASSLGLAGQYF	TGTGCCAGCAGCCTTGGACTAGCGGGCCAGTACTTC
.	TRBV6-1	TRBJ1-1	.	CASRKLAGPNTEAFF	TGTGCCAGCAGAAAACTTGCAGGACCTAACACTGAAGCTTTCTTT
.	TRBV6-4	TRBJ1-1	TRBD1	CASKGQGAEAFF	TGTGCCAGCAAGGGACAGGGCGCTGAAGCTTTCTTT
.	TRBV6-5	TRBJ1-1	.	CASTSLAKNTEAFF	TGTGCCAGCACCTCCCTGGCAAAGAACACTGAAGCTTTCTTT
.	TRBV5-1	TRBJ1-2	TRBD1	CASSFGTGNYTF	TGCGCCAGCAGCTTCGGGACAGGGAACTACACCTTC
once	TRBV18	TRBJ2-5	.	CASSPFGQNQETQYF	TGTGCCAGCTCACCCTTCGGACAGAACCAAGAGACCCAGTACTTC
.	TRBV6-4	TRBJ1-1	TRBD1	CASSVGQGVNTEAFF	TGTGCCAGCAGCGTAGGACAGGGGGTGAACACTGAAGCTTTCTTT
.	TRBV5-4	TRBJ2-4	TRBD2	CASSFGGGLKNIQYF	TGTGCCAGCAGCTTTGGCGGGGGGCTCAAAAACATTCAGTACTTC
few	TRBV11-1	TRBJ1-2	.	CASSLGQGNYGYTF	TGTGCCAGCAGCTTGGGGCAGGGGAACTATGGCTACACCTTC
.	TRBV4-3	TRBJ2-5	TRBD1	CASSQDYRDREQETQYF	TGCGCCAGCAGCCAAGATTACCGGGACAGGGAGCAAGAGACCCAGTACTTC
.	TRBV7-3	TRBJ2-3	.	CASSLDRRTDTQYF	TGTGCCAGCAGCTTAGACAGGCGCACAGATACGCAGTATTTT
.	TRBV7-9	TRBJ1-3	.	CASSLVGDTIYF	TGTGCCAGCAGCTTAGTTGGAGACACCATATATTTT
.	TRBV9	TRBJ2-5	.	CASSVALEETQYF	TGTGCCAGCAGCGTAGCTTTGGAAGAGACCCAGTACTTC
once	TRBV7-9	TRBJ2-7	.	CASSPSAGDSYEQYF	TGTGCCAGCAGCCCCTCGGCAGGGGACTCCTACGAGCAGTACTTC
.	TRBV5-1	TRBJ2-1	TRBD2	CASSSRLAGSLRGNEQFF	TGCGCCAGCAGCTCGAGACTAGCGGGTAGCTTACGCGGCAATGAGCAGTTCTTC
.	TRBV25-1	TRBJ1-2	.	CASRPDENYGYTF	TGTGCCAGCCGCCCCGACGAAAACTATGGCTACACCTTC
.	TRBV7-8	TRBJ1-1	TRBD1	CASSLGSAGGTEAFF	TGTGCCAGCAGCTTAGGATCGGCAGGGGGCACTGAAGCTTTCTTT
.	TRBV11-3	TRBJ2-1	.	CASSLAARGYNEQFF	TGTGCCAGCAGCTTAGCAGCTCGGGGGTACAATGAGCAGTTCTTC
.	TRBV29-1	TRBJ1-2	.	CSVEGAGSSYGYTF	TGCAGCGTTGAAGGAGCCGGGTCCAGCTATGGCTACACCTTC
.	TRBV18	TRBJ1-3	.	CASSPQDFSGNTIYF	TGTGCCAGCTCACCACAAGACTTCTCTGGAAACACCATATATTTT
.	TRBV2	TRBJ1-5	.	CASSGTRDQPQHF	TGTGCCAGCAGTGGTACACGAGATCAGCCCCAGCATTTT
.	TRBV6-4	TRBJ2-3	TRBD1	CASSDSPYRGTQYF	TGTGCCAGCAGTGACTCGCCGTACAGGGGGACGCAGTATTTT
.	TRBV10-3	TRBJ2-6	.	CATRVGSSGANVLTF	TGTGCCACCCGGGTCGGGTCCTCTGGGGCCAACGTCCTGACTTTC
.	TRBV2	TRBJ2-7	.	CASSRYISYEQYF	TGTGCCAGCAGCCGGTATATCTCCTACGAGCAGTACTTC
.	TRBV4-2	TRBJ2-7	.	CASSQDLERNEQYF	TGTGCCAGCAGCCAAGATTTAGAGCGGAACGAGCAGTACTTC
.	TRBV27	TRBJ1-1	.	CASRDLNTEAFF	TGTGCCAGCAGGGACCTGAACACTGAAGCTTTCTTT
.	TRBV5-4	TRBJ2-7	.	CASSLGWGREQYF	TGTGCCAGCAGCTTGGGTTGGGGGCGCGAGCAGTACTTC
.	TRBV2	TRBJ1-2	.	CASNSGRDYGYTF	TGTGCCAGCAATTCGGGAAGGGACTATGGCTACACCTTC
.	TRBV7-2	TRBJ2-2	TRBD1	CASSPRDRTGRELFF	TGTGCCAGCAGCCCCCGGGACAGGACAGGTCGGGAGCTGTTTTTT